This T cell receptor (beta chain) was profiled in a study of blood T cell repertoires in COVID-19. Data came from immunoSEQ multiplex PCR; TCRdb stores just in-frame clones and leaves some out. The sample lists under 200,000 clones, around 83% seen once, with 5.5% to 7.5% in the top ten. Germline lookup yields CDR1 WSHSY and CDR2 SAAADI. Trimming removed 5 bases at V and 7 bases at J, with 6 bases between. The CDR3 sequence is 12 residues long. The sample holds a few counts of this clone. This sample also contains other DNA sequences that code for the same CDR3. The chain joins TRBV10-2 to TRBJ1-6; D is unclear. The TCR was taken from a woman between 40 and 55 years old with acute or convalescent COVID-19. The sequenced sample was peripheral blood. The CDR3 DNA reads as TGCGCCAGCAGTCCCGGGAATTCACCCCTCCACTTT. Amino acid sequence: CASSPGNSPLHF.